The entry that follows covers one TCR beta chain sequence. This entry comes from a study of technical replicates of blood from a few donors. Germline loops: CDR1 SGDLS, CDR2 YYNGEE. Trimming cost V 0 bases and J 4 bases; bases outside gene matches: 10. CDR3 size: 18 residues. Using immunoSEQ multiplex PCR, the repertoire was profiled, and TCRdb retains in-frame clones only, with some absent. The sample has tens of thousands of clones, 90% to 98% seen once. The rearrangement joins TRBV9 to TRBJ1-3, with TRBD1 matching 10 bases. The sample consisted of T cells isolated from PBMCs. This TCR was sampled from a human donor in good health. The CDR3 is CASSVAGRGQGLGNTIYF. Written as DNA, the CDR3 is TGTGCCAGCAGCGTAGCTGGTAGGGGACAGGGGTTGGGAAACACCATATATTTT.